The present T cell receptor beta chain was sequenced within a study of blood T cell repertoires in COVID-19. About the study: Sample material is recorded as cDNA or gDNA derived from T cells, B-cell-depleted T cells, or PBMCs.

The CDR3 consists of 13 residues. Looked up from germline, CDR1 is MNHEY and CDR2 is SVGAGI. J gave up 5 bases and V 7 bases, and 2 bases lay outside the gene matches. Sequencing used immunoSEQ multiplex PCR; TCRdb keeps in-frame clones, though not all of them. The data contain 200,000 to 250,000 clones, over 80% of them singletons. The TCR originated in a woman between 40 and 50 years old who had recovered from COVID-19. Sequences were obtained from PBMCs or T cells enriched from blood (not recorded which). The chain employs TRBV6-5 and TRBJ1-6; 7 bases agree with TRBD1. The CDR3, as DNA: TGTGCCAGCACCAGGGGGGATAATTCACCCCTCCACTTT. Translated: CASTRGDNSPLHF.